These 14 T cell receptor beta chains share one sample of origin, sequenced in a study of T cell changes during pregnancy in multiple sclerosis. Clones were read by immunoSEQ multiplex PCR, and TCRdb kept only the in-frame ones, dropping some. The table records approximately 66,000 clones, 85% to 95% of them present only once. Sequences were derived from peripheral blood, sampled in the third trimester of pregnancy. These receptors were taken from a female donor in good health, enrolled as a control in a pregnancy study.

The chain recombines TRBV6-5 with TRBJ1-6; 11 bases map to TRBD1. The CDR3 runs 15 residues. Germline CDR1 MNHEY, CDR2 SVGAGI. With V trimmed by 6 bases and J by 13 bases, 11 bases remained unmatched. CDR3 sequence: CASSPTGTGGSPLHF. In nucleotides, the CDR3 is TGTGCCAGCAGCCCTACCGGGACAGGGGGATCTCCCCTCCACTTT.

The V and J genes are TRBV19 and TRBJ1-2; D possibly corresponds to TRBD1 (5 bases). Germline CDR1 reads LNHDA; CDR2 reads SQIVND (reference sequence). Trimming stripped 3 bases from V and 0 bases from J, with 8 bases between. The CDR3 length is 14 residues. DNA of the CDR3: TGTGCCAGTAGTATTGGGGGGGCTAACTATGGCTACACCTTC. Amino acids: CASSIGGANYGYTF.

The chain joins TRBV5-1 to TRBJ2-1, with a weak D call TRBD2 (7 bases). The V end was cut by 7 bases, the J end by 4 bases, with 21 bases between. The CDR3 spans 16 residues. CDR1 and CDR2 (germline): SGHRS, YFSETQ. CDR3 amino acids: CASGRGESGVYNEQFF. The DNA for the CDR3 is TGCGCCAGCGGTAGGGGGGAAAGCGGGGTTTACAATGAGCAGTTCTTC.

The chain recombines TRBV7-3 with TRBJ2-5; 7 nucleotides agree with TRBD1. The CDR3 length is 14 residues. After removal of 4 bases from V and 5 bases from J, the junction contained 7 bases not matched to a gene. CDR1 is SGHTA and CDR2 is FQGTGA in the germline V gene. In nucleotides, the CDR3 is TGTGCCAGCAGCTCGACAGGGTTCGGCGAGACCCAGTACTTC. Its protein product is CASSSTGFGETQYF.

The gene calls are TRBV5-1 and TRBJ1-5; 8 positions match TRBD1. V lost 4 bases to trimming and J lost 6 bases; unmatched junction nucleotides: 9. This CDR3 region has 15 residues. Per the germline V gene, CDR1 is SGHRS and CDR2 is YFSETQ. The CDR3 reads CASSPVAGGFQPQHF. CDR3 nucleotide sequence: TGCGCCAGCAGCCCAGTGGCAGGGGGCTTTCAGCCCCAGCATTTT. The full variable domain, its missing parts supplied by reference TRBV5-1 and TRBJ1-5, is KAGVTQTPRYLIKTRGQQVTLSCSPISGHRSVSWYQQTPGQGLQFLFEYFSETQRNKGNFPGRFSGRQFSNSRSEMNVSTLELGDSALYLCASSPVAGGFQPQHFGDGTRLSIL.

The V gene is TRBV12-5, the J gene TRBJ2-3; D gene uncertain. This CDR3 spans 13 amino acids. Trimming stripped 8 bases from V and 6 bases from J, with 15 bases between. Germline V gives CDR1 LGHNT, CDR2 FRNRAP. Here the CDR3 reads CASLSAGADTQYF. CDR3 DNA: TGTGCTAGTCTCTCCGCCGGTGCGGATACGCAGTATTTT.

The genes are TRBV2 and TRBJ2-1; D may be TRBD2 (6 bases). The CDR3 covers 14 residues. Germline CDR1 reads SNHLY; CDR2 reads FYNNEI. V was cut by 7 bases and J by 2 bases, with 12 bases left in between. CDR3 protein: CASTGGRTYNEQFF. The CDR3 bases are TGTGCCAGCACTGGGGGGAGGACCTACAATGAGCAGTTCTTC.

The rearrangement links TRBV7-6 to TRBJ1-1; 9 bases fit TRBD1. CDR3 length equals 17 residues. CDR1 is SGHVS, CDR2 FNYEAQ, per germline. With 4 bases clipped from V and 2 bases from J, the junction kept 11 bases outside the gene matches. The CDR3 coding sequence is TGTGCCAGCAGCTACTTGGGGGGACAGGGCATAAACACTGAAGCTTTCTTT. Its translation is CASSYLGGQGINTEAFF.

The CDR3 DNA follows: TGTGCCAGCTCAGAGACAGCAACTAATGAAAAACTGTTTTTT. It codes for CASSETATNEKLFF. The chain is built from TRBV18 and TRBJ1-4; tentative D call: TRBD1 (5 bases). The CDR3 contains 14 residues. Trimming cost V 5 bases and J 0 bases, with 7 bases left between them. Germline assignment: CDR1 KGHSH and CDR2 LQKENI.

The V gene is TRBV30, the J gene TRBJ2-3; 11 nucleotides match TRBD2. The CDR3 covers 15 residues. V dropped 4 bases and J dropped 3; count of bases not matched to a gene: 6. Looked up from germline, CDR1 is GTSNPN and CDR2 is SVGIG (reference sequence). CDR3 DNA sequence: TGTGCCTGGACCAAGCGGACTAGCGGGACAGATACGCAGTATTTT. It encodes CAWTKRTSGTDTQYF.

The sample holds one count of this clone. The chain uses TRBV6-5 and TRBJ2-7, with 10 bases identical to TRBD1. CDR1 MNHEY and CDR2 SVGAGI come from the germline V gene. With V trimmed by 2 bases and J by 2 bases, 0 bases remained unmatched. The CDR3 is made up of 14 amino acids. The CDR3 DNA sequence: TGTGCCAGCAGTTACGGGACAGGGGCCTACGAGCAGTACTTC. Translation: CASSYGTGAYEQYF.

The chain is built from TRBV6-5 and TRBJ1-1; a possible D gene is TRBD1 (5 bases). The V end was cut by 3 bases, the J end by 1 base, with 9 bases between. The CDR3 consists of 14 residues. The germline V gene encodes CDR1 MNHEY and CDR2 SVGAGI. CDR3 residues: CASSYGQGNTEAFF. As DNA, the CDR3 is TGTGCCAGCAGTTATGGGCAGGGGAACACTGAAGCTTTCTTT.

The V and J genes are TRBV29-1 and TRBJ1-4; TRBD1 might be the D (5 bases). Germline-derived CDR1 and CDR2 are SQVTM and ANQGSEA. V lost 6 bases to trimming and J lost 4 bases, with 12 bases between them. There are 13 residues in the CDR3. The CDR3 DNA follows: TGCAGCGTAAACCGGGGGTTTAATGAAAAACTGTTTTTT. Its protein is CSVNRGFNEKLFF.

The gene calls are TRBV7-9 and TRBJ2-1, with a possible D match to TRBD2 (6 bases). The ends were cut back, 4 bases at V and 7 bases at J, with 11 bases in the middle. This CDR3 spans 13 amino acids. Per germline, CDR1 SEHNR and CDR2 FQNEAQ (reference sequence). CDR3 sequence: CASSSGLPNEQFF. As DNA, the CDR3 is TGTGCCAGCAGCTCAGGACTACCAAATGAGCAGTTCTTC.